Below, one T cell receptor (beta chain) is given with its context. Its specificity is unknown. This sample was included in a study of immune evolution from preneoplasia to lung adenocarcinoma. Whole-study findings and limits: Clonality was highest in normal lung, lower in later-stage lesions apparently. Compared with EGFR-mutant or double wild-type lesions, KRAS-mutant nodules were more clonal.

Sequencing was performed with immunoSEQ multiplex PCR; in TCRdb, only in-frame clones are kept and a portion is missing. The sample lists more than 9,000 clones, roughly four fifths occurring once. Patient tissue came from resections in Japan or China, 2014–2017. Premalignant or tumor cells were enriched by macro-dissection after pathologic assessment. The CDR3 is 13 residues long. V gave up 4 bases and J gave up 9 bases; unmatched junction bases: 8. Germline V gives CDR1 SGHAT, CDR2 FQNNGV. The sample was FFPE minimally invasive lung adenocarcinoma tissue. The genes are TRBV11-2 and TRBJ2-5, with 7 nucleotides matching TRBD1. The receptor was isolated from a person aged 65 to 79 with lung adenocarcinoma. The CDR3 is CASSSSDRDAQYF. In nucleotides, the CDR3 is TGTGCCAGCAGCTCCTCCGACAGGGACGCCCAGTACTTC.